The sequence of this T cell receptor (beta chain) was determined in a study of T cells after yellow fever vaccination. The V end was cut by 0 bases, the J end by 8 bases, with 7 bases between. There are 12 residues in the CDR3. Comment on this clonotype: Its target is not known.

MiXCR was run by TCRdb on the 5' RACE reads, yielding one entry per CDR3 protein. The profile shows about 200,000 distinct CDR3 sequences, less than 3.5% of them singletons. Findings and caveats of the study: The secondary response was weaker but peaked faster, day 5 versus 15. Researchers noted that a small share of clonotypes showed up in both CD4 and CD8 compartments.

Sample: CD4+ T cells sorted from PBMCs, taken 10 days after the yellow fever booster vaccination. The rearrangement uses TRBV12-3 or TRBV12-4 and TRBJ1-2; D is ambiguous. The TCR originated in a man younger than 30 who received the YFV17D yellow fever vaccine. The CDR3: CASSLARRGYTF. The CDR3 nucleotides are TGTGCCAGCAGTTTAGCGAGACGCGGCTACACCTTC.